Presented here are 5 T cell receptor beta chains from one specimen sequenced in a study of spatial heterogeneity in lung cancer. Specified time point: sample taken at primary tumor resection. The input material, whole RNA from tumor, nontumor lung or frozen PBMC, was sequenced unsorted. Via MiXCR, TCRdb re-called the 5' RACE reads, giving one row per CDR3 protein. The table includes about 38,000 distinct CDR3 sequences, 6.5% to 9.5% detected once. The sequenced sample was PBMCs, obtained at surgery. Receptors originate from a male donor with early-stage non-small cell lung cancer.

This clonotype was counted only a few times. The chain carries TRBV9 and TRBJ2-1, with TRBD2 matching 8 bases. V shed 5 bases and J 5 bases; nucleotides not matched to a gene: 12. The CDR3 is 16 amino acids. Per germline, CDR1 SGDLS and CDR2 YYNGEE. CDR3 DNA sequence: TGTGCCAGCAGTGCGACCGGGACTAGGGGACACAATGAGCAGTTCTTC. Translated, it gives CASSATGTRGHNEQFF. The full variable domain, with the rest looked up from reference TRBV9 and TRBJ2-1, is DSGVTQTPKHLITATGQRVTLRCSPRSGDLSVYWYQQSLDQGLQFLIQYYNGEERAKGNILERFSAQQFPDLHSELNLSSLELGDSALYFCASSATGTRGHNEQFFGPGTRLTVL.

This clonotype was observed many times. The V and J genes are TRBV2 and TRBJ1-1; TRBD1 might be the D (5 bases). In germline, CDR1 is SNHLY, CDR2 FYNNEI. This CDR3 is built from 14 residues. V was trimmed by 6 bases and J by 2 bases, leaving 13 bases between them. CDR3 amino acids: CASRGLDLNTEAFF. CDR3 coding DNA: TGTGCCAGCAGGGGGCTCGACTTAAACACTGAAGCTTTCTTT.

This clonotype has only a few counts. V usage is TRBV27 and J usage is TRBJ1-1, with D possibly TRBD1 on 5 matching bases. This CDR3 is built from 13 residues. Trimming pared 2 bases from V and 11 bases from J, leaving 15 bases between. Germline loops: CDR1 MNHEY, CDR2 SMNVEV (reference sequence). This CDR3 reads CASSLNGAGTAFF. CDR3 bases: TGTGCCAGCAGTTTAAATGGAGCAGGGACTGCTTTCTTT.

This clonotype was observed many times. The chain employs TRBV14 and TRBJ1-6; 8 bases are a match to TRBD1. The CDR3 totals 14 residues. Germline V gives CDR1 SGHDN, CDR2 FVKESK. J was trimmed by 9 bases and V by 4 bases; bases with no gene match: 5. The CDR3: CASSLSRGRSPLHF. The CDR3 bases are TGTGCCAGCAGCCTGAGCAGGGGGCGTTCACCCCTCCACTTT.

Only a few counts were recorded for this clonotype. The chain joins TRBV20-1 to TRBJ1-6; TRBD1 matches at 7 bases. The germline V gene encodes CDR1 DFQATT and CDR2 SNEGSKA (reference sequence). This CDR3 contains 14 residues. J lost 6 bases, V lost 4 bases, and 6 bases had no gene match. The CDR3 nucleotides read TGCAGTGCTAAACCGGGACAGCTTAATTCACCCCTCCACTTT. It is translated as CSAKPGQLNSPLHF.